This T cell receptor beta chain originates from a study of T cells in Graves' hyperthyroidism and ophthalmopathy. Study-level information: Peripheral blood was drawn at first diagnosis, prior to all treatment. Broader study findings: Blood also held most thyroid clonotypes expanded beyond 0.001. The authors' 13 V-J model separated ophthalmopathy from stable hyperthyroidism.

The CDR3 is 13 amino acids. The germline gives CDR1 SNHLY, CDR2 FYNNEI. V lost 2 bases and J lost 8, with 12 bases in between. This clonotype was seen many times. Its antigen is unidentified. Patients aged 18 to 65 had newly diagnosed hyperthyroidism of under 2 months' duration. Authors of the study amplified TCR beta CDR3 regions from RNA transcripts. With the HTBI primer set, the TCR CDR3 went through a first round of RT-PCR. TCRdb analysed the multiplex PCR reads with MiXCR anew, one entry per CDR3 protein. The table records about 270,000 distinct CDR3 sequences, less than 30% of them present only once.

The clonotype was recovered from a man between 35 and 55 years old with Graves' hyperthyroidism that later progressed to Graves' ophthalmopathy. Specimen: blood. This chain uses TRBV2 with TRBJ1-1, with D unclear. This chain's CDR3 is CASSEPYIAEAFF. The CDR3, as DNA: TGTGCCAGCAGTGAACCCTACATAGCCGAAGCTTTCTTT.